The subject of this entry is one T cell receptor beta chain. This sample stems from a study of blood T cell repertoires in COVID-19. Overall study: The analysed material was cDNA or gDNA that came from T cells, B-cell-depleted T cells, or PBMCs.

The CDR3 contains 14 residues. Germline CDR1 reads MDHEN; CDR2 reads SYDVKM. The ends lost 2 bases at V and 5 bases at J; junction bases unmatched: 4. Seattle's enrolled individuals joined amid active infection and were then monitored longitudinally. In the original analysis: Counts of nucleated cells, estimated from reference gene primer amplification, were obtained. Profiled with immunoSEQ multiplex PCR; TCRdb holds only in-frame clones, not every one. V, J and clone size were drawn from that table, and D and trimming were deduced from the DNA. Among about 80,000 clones listed, approximately 85% were seen once.

V usage is TRBV28 and J usage is TRBJ1-1, with 8 bases aligning to TRBD1. The source of this sequence is a man aged 45-65 years with COVID-19, enrolled during active disease. Source material: peripheral blood. In DNA form, the CDR3 reads TGTGCCAGCAGTTTACGGGACAGGAGGACTGAAGCTTTCTTT. Encoded protein: CASSLRDRRTEAFF.